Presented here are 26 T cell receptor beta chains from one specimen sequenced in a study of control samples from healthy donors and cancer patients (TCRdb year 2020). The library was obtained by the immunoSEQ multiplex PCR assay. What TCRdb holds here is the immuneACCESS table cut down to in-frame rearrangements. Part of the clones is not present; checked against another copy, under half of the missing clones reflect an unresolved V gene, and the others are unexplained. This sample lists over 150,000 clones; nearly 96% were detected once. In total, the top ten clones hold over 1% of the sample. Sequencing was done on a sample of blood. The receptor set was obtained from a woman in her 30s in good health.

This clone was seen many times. The CDR3 sequence is CASSWTSGGAETQYF. The CDR3 DNA reads TGTGCCAGCAGTTGGACTAGCGGGGGGGCAGAGACCCAGTACTTC. J is TRBJ2-5 and V is TRBV6-2 or TRBV6-3; TRBD2 matches at 15 bases. V was pared by 4 bases and J by 4 bases, with 1 base of the junction left unmatched. Germline-derived CDR1 and CDR2 are MNHEY and SVGEGT. The CDR3 runs to 15 residues.

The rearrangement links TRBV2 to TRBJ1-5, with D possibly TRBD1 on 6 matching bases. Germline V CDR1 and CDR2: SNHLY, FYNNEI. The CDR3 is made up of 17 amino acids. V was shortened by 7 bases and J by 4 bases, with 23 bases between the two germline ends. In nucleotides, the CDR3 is TGTGCCAGCACCTACGCCCAAACAGGGCCCCCAAATCAGCCCCAGCATTTT. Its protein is CASTYAQTGPPNQPQHF.

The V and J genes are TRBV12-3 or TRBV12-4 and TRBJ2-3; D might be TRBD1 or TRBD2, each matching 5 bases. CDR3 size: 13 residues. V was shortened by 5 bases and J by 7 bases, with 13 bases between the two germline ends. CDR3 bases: TGTGCCAGCAGTCCAGGGACCGCCAATACGCAGTATTTT. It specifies CASSPGTANTQYF.

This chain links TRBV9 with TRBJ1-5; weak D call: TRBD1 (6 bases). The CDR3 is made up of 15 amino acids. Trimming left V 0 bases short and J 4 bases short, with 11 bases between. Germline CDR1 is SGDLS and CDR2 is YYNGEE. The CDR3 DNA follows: TGTGCCAGCAGCGTAGCGGGGGCAGAAAATCAGCCCCAGCATTTT. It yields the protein CASSVAGAENQPQHF.

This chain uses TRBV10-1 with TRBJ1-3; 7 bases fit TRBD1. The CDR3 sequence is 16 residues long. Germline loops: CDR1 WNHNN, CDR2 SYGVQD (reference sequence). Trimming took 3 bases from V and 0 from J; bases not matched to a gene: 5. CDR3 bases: TGCGCCAGCAGTGACCAGACAGGGACCTCTGGAAACACCATATATTTT. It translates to CASSDQTGTSGNTIYF.

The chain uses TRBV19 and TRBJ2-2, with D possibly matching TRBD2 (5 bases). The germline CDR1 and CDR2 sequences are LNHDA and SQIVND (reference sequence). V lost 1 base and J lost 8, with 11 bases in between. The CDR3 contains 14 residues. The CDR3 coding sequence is TGTGCCAGTAGTATAGGGCTAGCCTTAGGGGAGCTGTTTTTT. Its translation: CASSIGLALGELFF.

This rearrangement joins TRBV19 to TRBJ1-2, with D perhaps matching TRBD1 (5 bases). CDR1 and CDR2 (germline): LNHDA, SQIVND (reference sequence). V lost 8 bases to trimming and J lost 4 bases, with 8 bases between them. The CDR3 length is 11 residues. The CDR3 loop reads CASGGTYGYTF. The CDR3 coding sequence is TGTGCCAGTGGGGGGACCTATGGCTACACCTTC.

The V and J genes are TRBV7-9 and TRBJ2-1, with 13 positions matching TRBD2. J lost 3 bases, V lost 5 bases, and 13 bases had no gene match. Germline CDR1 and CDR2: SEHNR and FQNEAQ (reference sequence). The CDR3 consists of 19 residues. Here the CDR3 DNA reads TGTGCCAGCAGCATCACCCTACTAGCGGGAGGGCCCCACTACAATGAGCAGTTCTTC. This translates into CASSITLLAGGPHYNEQFF.

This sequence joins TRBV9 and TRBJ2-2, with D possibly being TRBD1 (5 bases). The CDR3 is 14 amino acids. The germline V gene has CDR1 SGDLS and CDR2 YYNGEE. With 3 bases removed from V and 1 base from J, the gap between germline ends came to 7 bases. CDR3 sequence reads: CASSARVNTGELFF. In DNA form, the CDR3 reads TGTGCCAGCAGCGCCAGGGTGAACACCGGGGAGCTGTTTTTT.

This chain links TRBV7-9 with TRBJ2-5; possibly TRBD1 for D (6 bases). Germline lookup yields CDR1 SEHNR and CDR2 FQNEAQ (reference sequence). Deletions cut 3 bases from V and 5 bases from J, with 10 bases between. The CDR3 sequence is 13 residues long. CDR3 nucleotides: TGTGCCAGCAGCTTCGGGACATATGAGACCCAGTACTTC. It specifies CASSFGTYETQYF.

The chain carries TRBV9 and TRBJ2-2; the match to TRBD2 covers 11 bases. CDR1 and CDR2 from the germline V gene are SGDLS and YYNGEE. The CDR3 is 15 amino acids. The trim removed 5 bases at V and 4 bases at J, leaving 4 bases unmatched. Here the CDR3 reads CASRRLAGPTGELFF. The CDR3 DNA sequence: TGTGCCAGCAGGAGACTAGCGGGACCCACCGGGGAGCTGTTTTTT.

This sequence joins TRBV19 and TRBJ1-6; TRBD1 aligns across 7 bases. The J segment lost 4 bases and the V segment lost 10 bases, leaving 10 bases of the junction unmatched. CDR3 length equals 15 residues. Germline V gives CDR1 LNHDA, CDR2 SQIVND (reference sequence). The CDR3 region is CATTPGTDYNSPLHF. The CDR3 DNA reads TGTGCCACAACCCCCGGGACAGATTATAATTCACCCCTCCACTTT.

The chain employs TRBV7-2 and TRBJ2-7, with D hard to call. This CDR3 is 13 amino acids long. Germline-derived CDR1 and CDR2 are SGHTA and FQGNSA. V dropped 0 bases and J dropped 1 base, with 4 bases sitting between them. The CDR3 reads CASSLALSYEQYF. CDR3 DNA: TGTGCCAGCAGCTTAGCGTTGTCCTACGAGCAGTACTTC.

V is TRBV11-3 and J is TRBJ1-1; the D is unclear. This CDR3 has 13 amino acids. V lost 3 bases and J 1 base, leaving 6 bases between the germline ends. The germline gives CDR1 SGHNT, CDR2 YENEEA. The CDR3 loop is CASSFRQNTEAFF. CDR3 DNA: TGTGCCAGCAGCTTTAGACAGAACACTGAAGCTTTCTTT.

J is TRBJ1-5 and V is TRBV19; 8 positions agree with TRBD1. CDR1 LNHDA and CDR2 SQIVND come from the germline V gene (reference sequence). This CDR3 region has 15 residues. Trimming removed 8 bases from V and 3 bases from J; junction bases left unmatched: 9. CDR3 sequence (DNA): TGTGCCAGTCAGACACAGGGGGTCTTCAATCAGCCCCAGCATTTT. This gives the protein CASQTQGVFNQPQHF.

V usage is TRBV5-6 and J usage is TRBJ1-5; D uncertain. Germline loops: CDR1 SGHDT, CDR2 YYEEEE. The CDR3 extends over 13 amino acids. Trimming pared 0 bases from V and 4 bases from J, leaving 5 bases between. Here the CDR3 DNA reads TGTGCCAGCAGCTTGGCCGGAAATCAGCCCCAGCATTTT. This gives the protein CASSLAGNQPQHF.

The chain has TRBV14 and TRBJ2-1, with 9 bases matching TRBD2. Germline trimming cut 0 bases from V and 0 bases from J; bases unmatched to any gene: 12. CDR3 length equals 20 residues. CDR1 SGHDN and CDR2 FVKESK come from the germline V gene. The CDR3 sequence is CASSQDDPLAGRSSYNEQFF. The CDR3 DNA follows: TGTGCCAGCAGCCAAGATGATCCGCTAGCGGGGCGAAGCTCCTACAATGAGCAGTTCTTC.

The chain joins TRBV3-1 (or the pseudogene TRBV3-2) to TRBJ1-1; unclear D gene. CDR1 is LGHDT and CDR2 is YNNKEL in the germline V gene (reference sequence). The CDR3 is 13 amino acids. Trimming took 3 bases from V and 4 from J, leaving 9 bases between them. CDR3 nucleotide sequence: TGTGCCAGCAGCCAGGGTGGCTTCACTGAAGCTTTCTTT. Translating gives CASSQGGFTEAFF.

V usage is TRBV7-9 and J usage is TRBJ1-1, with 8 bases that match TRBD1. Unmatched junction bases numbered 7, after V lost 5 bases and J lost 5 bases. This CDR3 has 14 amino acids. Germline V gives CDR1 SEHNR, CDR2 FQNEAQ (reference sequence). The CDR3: CASSPRQGLTEAFF. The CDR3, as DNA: TGTGCCAGCAGCCCCCGACAGGGGTTAACTGAAGCTTTCTTT.

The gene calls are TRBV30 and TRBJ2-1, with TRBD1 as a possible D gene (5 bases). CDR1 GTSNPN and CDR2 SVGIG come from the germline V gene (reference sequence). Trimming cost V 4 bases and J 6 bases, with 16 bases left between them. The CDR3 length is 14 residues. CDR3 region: CAWKSGPGINEQFF. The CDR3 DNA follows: TGTGCCTGGAAGTCTGGGCCAGGGATCAATGAGCAGTTCTTC.

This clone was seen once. DNA of the CDR3: TGTGCCAGCAGCTTATACTCTAGCGGGCGAGCTTCGAAGCAGTTCTTC. Translating gives CASSLYSSGRASKQFF. The J gene is TRBJ2-1, the V gene TRBV13, with 8 positions matching TRBD2. Germline loops: CDR1 PRHDT, CDR2 FYEKMQ (reference sequence). With V trimmed by 2 bases and J by 11 bases, 14 bases remained unmatched. The CDR3 loop spans 16 amino acids.

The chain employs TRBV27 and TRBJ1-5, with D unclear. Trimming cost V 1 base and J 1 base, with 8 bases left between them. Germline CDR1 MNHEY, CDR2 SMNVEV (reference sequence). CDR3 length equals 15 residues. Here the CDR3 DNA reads TGTGCCAGCAGTTTATTTAGTTGGAGCAATCAGCCCCAGCATTTT. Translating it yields CASSLFSWSNQPQHF.

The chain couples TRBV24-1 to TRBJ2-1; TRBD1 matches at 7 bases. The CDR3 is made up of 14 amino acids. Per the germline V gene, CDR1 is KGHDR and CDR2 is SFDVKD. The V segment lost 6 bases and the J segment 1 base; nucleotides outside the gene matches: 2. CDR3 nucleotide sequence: TGTGCCACCAGTCGGGGACAGTCCTACAATGAGCAGTTCTTC. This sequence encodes CATSRGQSYNEQFF.

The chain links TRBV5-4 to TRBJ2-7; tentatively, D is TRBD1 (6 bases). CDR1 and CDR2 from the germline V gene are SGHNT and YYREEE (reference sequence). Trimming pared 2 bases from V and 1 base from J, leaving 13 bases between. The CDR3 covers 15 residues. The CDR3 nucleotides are TGTGCCAGCAGCTTAGGACAGACCGATTCCTACGAGCAGTACTTC. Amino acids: CASSLGQTDSYEQYF.

In DNA, the CDR3 is TGTGCCTGGAGTGTCCGAGGCGCGGAAGGAAACACCATATATTTT. Protein: CAWSVRGAEGNTIYF. The chain employs TRBV30 and TRBJ1-3; D is undetermined. Germline lookup yields CDR1 GTSNPN and CDR2 SVGIG (reference sequence). There are 15 residues in the CDR3. V lost 0 bases and J lost 4, with 13 bases in between.

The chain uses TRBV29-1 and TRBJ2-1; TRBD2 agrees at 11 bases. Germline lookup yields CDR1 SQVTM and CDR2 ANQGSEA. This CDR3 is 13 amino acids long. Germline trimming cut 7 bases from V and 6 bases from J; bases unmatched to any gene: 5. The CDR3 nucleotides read TGCAGCGGTAGCGGGGGGGCCCTCAATGAGCAGTTCTTC. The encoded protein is CSGSGGALNEQFF.